Shown below are 4 T cell receptor beta chains from a single sample sequenced in a study of T-cell memory formation after mild COVID-19. In TCRdb, the 5' RACE reads were re-called with MiXCR into one record per CDR3 protein. The sample lists around 27,000 distinct CDR3 sequences; around 7.2% were seen once. Sequencing used PBMCs or a T cell subset sorted from them (not recorded which). The receptors originated from an adult woman who had mild COVID-19 (a few samples of this study predate the infection). Cell type and time point are not known.

Relative to its sample, this clonotype is medium-sized. The genes are TRBV5-1 and TRBJ2-3, with no clear D. Per the germline V gene, CDR1 is SGHRS and CDR2 is YFSETQ. Trimming shortened V by 0 bases and J by 1 base, and 6 bases separated the two germline ends. The CDR3 covers 14 residues. CDR3 DNA sequence: TGCGCCAGCAGCTTGGGTCCGGGCACAGATACGCAGTATTTT. It codes for CASSLGPGTDTQYF.

This clonotype occurred many times. The chain joins TRBV6-2 or TRBV6-3 to TRBJ2-4; 9 nucleotides align to TRBD1. This CDR3 has 16 residues. The J segment lost 6 bases and the V segment lost 0 bases, leaving 6 bases of the junction unmatched. CDR1 MNHEY and CDR2 SVGEGT come from the germline V gene. The CDR3 is CASSYSMTGGRNIQYF. The CDR3 bases are TGTGCCAGCAGTTACTCGATGACAGGGGGGAGAAACATTCAGTACTTC.

This clonotype was detected ten times or more. The chain carries TRBV7-6 and TRBJ1-4, with D possibly matching TRBD1 (6 bases). Trimming left V 3 bases short and J 3 bases short, with 11 bases between. The CDR3 spans 15 residues. The germline V gene has CDR1 SGHVS and CDR2 FNYEAQ. Here the CDR3 DNA reads TGTGCCAGCAGCTTCTTGGGGGCTCCTAATGAAAAACTGTTTTTT. It encodes CASSFLGAPNEKLFF.

This clonotype occurred many times. V is TRBV12-3 or TRBV12-4 and J is TRBJ1-5; D is ambiguous. CDR3 length equals 15 residues. The V end was cut by 6 bases, the J end by 1 base, with 13 bases between. CDR3 region: CASRQGRRSNQPQHF. CDR3 DNA: TGTGCCAGCAGGCAAGGACGGCGAAGCAATCAGCCCCAGCATTTT.